Reported below is one T cell receptor (beta chain). The antigen it recognizes is unknown. Base qualities are not at hand, and no much larger clone is one base apart. TCRbeta CDR3 regions were amplified from genomic DNA by means of the immunoSEQ Assay, a bias-controlled multiplex PCR. Per the source publication's procedure: The number of nucleated cells in each sample was estimated from the amplification of reference gene primers within the assay. Sequence reads were collapsed and filtered to measure the absolute abundance of every unique TCRbeta CDR3 rearrangement. For each sample, productive Simpson clonality was calculated as the square root of Simpson's diversity index across productive rearrangements. This is the immuneACCESS table as TCRdb keeps it, with only in-frame sequences that have V and J called. A part of the clones is gone; compared with another copy, unresolved V genes explain less than half, and the rest is unexplained. That table supplies the V and J calls and clone size; D and trimming were determined from the DNA. The sample profile shows about 58,000 clones; 83% of them were found once. 10% of the sample is held by the ten biggest clonotypes.

These data originate in a study of blood T cell repertoires in COVID-19 (dated by TCRdb to 2018 to 2020). With respect to the entire study: Samples from collaborators originated in the United States, Italy and Spain and spanned both the acute and convalescent phases of COVID-19. A de-identified subject ID, COVID-19 status, age in years and sex were almost always included in the sample metadata. The samples were drawn from two sources: the first 160 participants of the ongoing ImmuneRACE study, and 1,000 to 1,500 subjects contributed by 6 global collaborators. Where HLA class I and class II types were available, the types were taken from metadata supplied by the sample provider, not from assay-based typing. The prospective study material was composed of cDNA or gDNA derived from T cells, B-cell-depleted T cells, or PBMCs. The dataset comprised deeply sampled blood TCRbeta repertoires from subjects exposed to, actively infected with, or recovered from COVID-19. The repertoires were made available in a free public database intended to serve as a resource for research on the immune response to SARS-CoV-2. Results and caveats for the whole study, not just this receptor: The quantity of clinical and demographic metadata differed by source and by participant and was supplied without curation.

The V end loses 0 bases and the J end loses 3 bases, and a stretch of 10 bases separates them. According to the germline V gene, CDR1 reads SGHTA and CDR2 reads FQGNSA. The CDR3 numbers 15 residues from cysteine through phenylalanine. Left in the record is the CDR3 DNA by itself, 45 bases read in frame from the first base. In Seattle, one collaborating source enrolled patients while the infection was active and tracked those patients longitudinally over the course of disease. The collaborating institutions used their own protocols to collect whole blood in K2EDTA tubes. For TCRbeta analysis, collaborators shipped samples in one of three forms: frozen whole blood, isolated PBMCs, or DNA extracted from either of those sample types.

Sequenced material: peripheral blood. The rearrangement joined TRBV7-2 to TRBJ2-3, and possibly TRBD2, on 6 matching bases. The TCR sequence derives from a man over 45 with COVID-19, enrolled during active disease. The CDR3 region has the sequence CASSLAPGVTDTQYF. The DNA is as follows: TGTGCCAGCAGCTTAGCGCCGGGAGTGACAGATACGCAGTATTTT. The CDR3 plus the reference TRBV7-2 and TRBJ2-3 genes for the other parts give the full variable domain: GAGVSQSPSNKVTEKGKDVELRCDPISGHTALYWYRQSLGQGLEFLIYFQGNSAPDKSGLPSDRFSAERTGGSVSTLTIQRTQQEDSAVYLCASSLAPGVTDTQYFGPGTRLTVL.